The text below deals with one T cell receptor beta chain. Germline values: CDR1 MNHEY, CDR2 SMNVEV (reference sequence). The CDR3 is 13 residues long. V lost 4 bases to trimming and J lost 1 base, with 4 bases between them. The sample is drawn from a study of OX40 agonist ivuxolimab in advanced cancers. On the study more broadly: Patient treatment consisted of intravenous ivuxolimab administration every 2 weeks at 0.01 to 10 mg/kg. Prior anti-PD-1, anti-PD-L1 or anti-CTLA-4 therapy did not bar entry, and about 40% had some.

Assay: immunoSEQ multiplex PCR; the TCRdb copy retains only in-frame clones and omits some. The sample holds nearly 25,000 clones, 79% seen once. The chain uses TRBV27 and TRBJ2-2; D is undetermined. This sample comprised CD4+ or CD8+ T cells sorted from blood, obtained in a trial of the OX40 agonist ivuxolimab. This clonotype was obtained from an adult with an advanced solid tumor such as melanoma, head and neck, liver or kidney cancer. The CDR3 nucleotides are TGTGCCAGCAGTTATCTGAACACCGGGGAGCTGTTTTTT. This gives the protein CASSYLNTGELFF.